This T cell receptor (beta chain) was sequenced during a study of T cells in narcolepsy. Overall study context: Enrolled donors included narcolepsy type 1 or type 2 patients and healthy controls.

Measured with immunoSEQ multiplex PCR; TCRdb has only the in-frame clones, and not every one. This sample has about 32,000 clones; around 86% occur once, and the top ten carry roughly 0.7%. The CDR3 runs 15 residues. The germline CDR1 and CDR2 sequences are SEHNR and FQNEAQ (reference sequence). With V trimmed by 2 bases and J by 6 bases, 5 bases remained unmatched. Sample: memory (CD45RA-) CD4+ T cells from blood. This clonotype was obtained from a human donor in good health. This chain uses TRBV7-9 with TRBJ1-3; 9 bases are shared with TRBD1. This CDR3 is CASSLNRGQENTIYF. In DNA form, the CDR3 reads TGTGCCAGCAGCTTAAACAGGGGGCAGGAAAACACCATATATTTT.